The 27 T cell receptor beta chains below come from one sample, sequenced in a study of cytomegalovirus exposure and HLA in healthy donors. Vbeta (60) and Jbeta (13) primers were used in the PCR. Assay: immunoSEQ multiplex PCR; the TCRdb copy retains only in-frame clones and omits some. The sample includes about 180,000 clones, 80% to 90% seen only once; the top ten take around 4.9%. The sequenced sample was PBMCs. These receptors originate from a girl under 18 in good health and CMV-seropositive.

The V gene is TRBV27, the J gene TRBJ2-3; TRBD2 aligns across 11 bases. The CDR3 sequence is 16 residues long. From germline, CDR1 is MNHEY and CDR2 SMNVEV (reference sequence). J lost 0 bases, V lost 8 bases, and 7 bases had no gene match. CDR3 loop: CASARLAGHSTDTQYF. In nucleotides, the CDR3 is TGTGCCAGCGCCCGACTAGCGGGACATAGCACAGATACGCAGTATTTT.

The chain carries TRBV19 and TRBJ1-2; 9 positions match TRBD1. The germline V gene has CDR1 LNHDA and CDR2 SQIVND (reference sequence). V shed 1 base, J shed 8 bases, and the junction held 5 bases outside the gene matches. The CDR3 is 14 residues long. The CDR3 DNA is TGTGCCAGTAGTATAGGTGGGACAGGGTCGGGCTACACCTTC. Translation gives CASSIGGTGSGYTF.

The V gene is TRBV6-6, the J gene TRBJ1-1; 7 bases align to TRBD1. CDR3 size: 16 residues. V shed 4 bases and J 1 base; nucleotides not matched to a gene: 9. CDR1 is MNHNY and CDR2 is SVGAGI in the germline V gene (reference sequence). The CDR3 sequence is CASSSLRQGGNTEAFF. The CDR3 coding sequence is TGTGCCAGCAGTTCCTTAAGACAGGGAGGGAACACTGAAGCTTTCTTT.

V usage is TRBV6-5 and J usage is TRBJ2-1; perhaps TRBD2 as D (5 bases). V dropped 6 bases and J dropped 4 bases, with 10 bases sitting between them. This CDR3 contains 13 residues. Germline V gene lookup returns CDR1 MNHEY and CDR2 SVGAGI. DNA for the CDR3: TGTGCCAGCAGCCCGGACTCATACAATGAGCAGTTCTTC. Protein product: CASSPDSYNEQFF.

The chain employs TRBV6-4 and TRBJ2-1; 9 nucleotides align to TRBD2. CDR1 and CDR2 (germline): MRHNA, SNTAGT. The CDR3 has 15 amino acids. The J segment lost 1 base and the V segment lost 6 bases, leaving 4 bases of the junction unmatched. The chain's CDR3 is CASSTLAGSYNEQFF. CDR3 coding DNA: TGTGCCAGCAGCACTCTAGCGGGGTCCTACAATGAGCAGTTCTTC.

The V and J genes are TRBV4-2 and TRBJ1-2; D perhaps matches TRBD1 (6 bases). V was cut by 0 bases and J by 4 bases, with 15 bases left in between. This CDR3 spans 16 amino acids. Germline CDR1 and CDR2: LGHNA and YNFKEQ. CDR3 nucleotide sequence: TGTGCCAGCAGCCAAGAAGACCGTACAGGGATCTATGGCTACACCTTC. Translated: CASSQEDRTGIYGYTF.

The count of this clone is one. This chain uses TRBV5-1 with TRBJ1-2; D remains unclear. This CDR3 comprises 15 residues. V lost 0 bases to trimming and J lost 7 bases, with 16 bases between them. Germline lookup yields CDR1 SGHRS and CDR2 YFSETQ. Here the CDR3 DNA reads TGCGCCAGCAGCTTGGATTGGGCCCAGCCAGGTGGCTACACCTTC. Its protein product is CASSLDWAQPGGYTF.

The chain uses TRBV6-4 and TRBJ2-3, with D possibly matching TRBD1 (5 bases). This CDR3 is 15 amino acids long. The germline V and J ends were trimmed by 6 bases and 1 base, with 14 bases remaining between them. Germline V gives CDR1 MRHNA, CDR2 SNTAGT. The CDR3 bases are TGTGCCAGCAGCCAGGGTGGTAGTGGCACAGATACGCAGTATTTT. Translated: CASSQGGSGTDTQYF.

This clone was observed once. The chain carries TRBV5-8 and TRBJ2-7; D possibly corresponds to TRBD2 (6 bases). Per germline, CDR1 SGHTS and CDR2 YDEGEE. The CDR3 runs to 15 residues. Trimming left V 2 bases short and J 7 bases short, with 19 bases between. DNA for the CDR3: TGTGCCAGCAGCTTTTGGGACTCGCGGCTCCCTGAGCAGTACTTC. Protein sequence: CASSFWDSRLPEQYF.

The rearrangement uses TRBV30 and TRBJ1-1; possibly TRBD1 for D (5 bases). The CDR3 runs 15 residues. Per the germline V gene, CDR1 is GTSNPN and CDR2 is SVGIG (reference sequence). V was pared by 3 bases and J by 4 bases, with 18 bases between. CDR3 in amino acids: CAWRILGGAGTEAFF. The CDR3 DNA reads TGTGCCTGGAGGATTCTCGGGGGAGCGGGCACTGAAGCTTTCTTT.

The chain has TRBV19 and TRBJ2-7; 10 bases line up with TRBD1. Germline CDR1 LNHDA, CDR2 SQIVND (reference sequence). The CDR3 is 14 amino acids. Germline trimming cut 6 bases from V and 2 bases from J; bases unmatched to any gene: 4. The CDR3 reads CASSYGQGAYEQYF. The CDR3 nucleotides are TGTGCCAGTAGCTACGGACAGGGGGCCTACGAGCAGTACTTC.

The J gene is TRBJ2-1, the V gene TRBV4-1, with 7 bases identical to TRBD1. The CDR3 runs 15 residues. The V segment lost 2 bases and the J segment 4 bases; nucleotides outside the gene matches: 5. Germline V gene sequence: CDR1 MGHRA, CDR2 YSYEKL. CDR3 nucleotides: TGCGCCAGCAGCCAACCGGGACAGAGTTACAATGAGCAGTTCTTC. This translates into CASSQPGQSYNEQFF.

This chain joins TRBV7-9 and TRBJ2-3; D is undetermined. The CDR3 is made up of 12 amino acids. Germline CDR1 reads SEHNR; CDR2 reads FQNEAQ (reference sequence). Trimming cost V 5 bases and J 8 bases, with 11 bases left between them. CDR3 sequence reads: CASSLPLGTQYF. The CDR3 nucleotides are TGTGCCAGCAGCCTACCCCTAGGTACGCAGTATTTT.

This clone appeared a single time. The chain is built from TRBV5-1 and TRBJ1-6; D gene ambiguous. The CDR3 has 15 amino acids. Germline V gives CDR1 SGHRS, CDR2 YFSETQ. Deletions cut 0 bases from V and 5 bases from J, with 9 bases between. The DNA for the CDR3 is TGCGCCAGCAGCTTGGGCGGGGAGAATAATTCACCCCTCCACTTT. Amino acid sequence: CASSLGGENNSPLHF.

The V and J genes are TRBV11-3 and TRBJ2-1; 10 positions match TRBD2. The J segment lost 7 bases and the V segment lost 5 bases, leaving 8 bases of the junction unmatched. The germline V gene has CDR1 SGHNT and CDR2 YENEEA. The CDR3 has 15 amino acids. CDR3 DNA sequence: TGTGCCAGCAGCGGATATAGCGGGGGGTCAAATGAGCAGTTCTTC. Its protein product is CASSGYSGGSNEQFF.

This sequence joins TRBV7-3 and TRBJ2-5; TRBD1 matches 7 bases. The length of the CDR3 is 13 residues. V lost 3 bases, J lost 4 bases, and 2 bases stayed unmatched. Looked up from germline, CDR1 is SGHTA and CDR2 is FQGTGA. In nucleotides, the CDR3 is TGTGCCAGCAGCTTGACAGGGATAGAGACCCAGTACTTC. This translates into CASSLTGIETQYF. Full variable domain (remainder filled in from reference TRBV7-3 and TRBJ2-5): GAGVSQTPSNKVTEKGKYVELRCDPISGHTALYWYRQSLGQGPEFLIYFQGTGAADDSGLPNDRFFAVRPEGSVSTLKIQRTERGDSAVYLCASSLTGIETQYFGPGTRLLVL.

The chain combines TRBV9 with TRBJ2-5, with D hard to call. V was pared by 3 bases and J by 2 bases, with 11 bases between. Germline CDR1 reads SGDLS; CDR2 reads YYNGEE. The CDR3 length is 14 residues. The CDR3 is CASSGEERQETQYF. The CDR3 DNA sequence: TGTGCCAGCAGCGGCGAGGAGAGACAAGAGACCCAGTACTTC.

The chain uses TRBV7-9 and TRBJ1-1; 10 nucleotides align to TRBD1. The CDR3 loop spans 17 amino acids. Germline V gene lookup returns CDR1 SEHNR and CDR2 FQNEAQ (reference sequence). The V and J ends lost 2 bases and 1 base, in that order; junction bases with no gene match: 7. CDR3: CASSLFMTGGTNTEAFF. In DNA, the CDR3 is TGTGCCAGCAGCTTATTCATGACAGGGGGCACGAACACTGAAGCTTTCTTT.

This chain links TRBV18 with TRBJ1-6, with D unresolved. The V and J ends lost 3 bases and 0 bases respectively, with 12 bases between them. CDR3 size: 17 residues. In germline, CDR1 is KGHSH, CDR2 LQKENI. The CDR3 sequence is CASSPFTTNSYNSPLHF. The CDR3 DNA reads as TGTGCCAGCTCACCCTTTACCACAAACTCCTATAATTCACCCCTCCACTTT.

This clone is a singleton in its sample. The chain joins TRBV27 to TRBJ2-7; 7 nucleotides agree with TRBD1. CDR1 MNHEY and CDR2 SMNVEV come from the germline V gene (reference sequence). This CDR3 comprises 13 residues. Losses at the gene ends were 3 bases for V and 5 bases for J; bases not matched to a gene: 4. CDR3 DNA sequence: TGTGCCAGCAGTTTGGGACAGAATAACGAGCAGTACTTC. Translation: CASSLGQNNEQYF.

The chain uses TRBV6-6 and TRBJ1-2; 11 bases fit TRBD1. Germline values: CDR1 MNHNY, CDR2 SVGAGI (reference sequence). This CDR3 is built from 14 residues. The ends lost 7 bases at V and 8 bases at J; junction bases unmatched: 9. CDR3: CASTLWDRGVGYTF. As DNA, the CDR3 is TGTGCCAGCACCCTATGGGACAGGGGGGTAGGCTACACCTTC.

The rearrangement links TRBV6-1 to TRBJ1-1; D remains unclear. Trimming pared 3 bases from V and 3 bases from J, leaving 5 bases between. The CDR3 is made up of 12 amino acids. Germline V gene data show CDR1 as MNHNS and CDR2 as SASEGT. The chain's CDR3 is CASSDRDTEAFF. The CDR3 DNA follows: TGTGCCAGCAGTGACCGGGACACTGAAGCTTTCTTT.

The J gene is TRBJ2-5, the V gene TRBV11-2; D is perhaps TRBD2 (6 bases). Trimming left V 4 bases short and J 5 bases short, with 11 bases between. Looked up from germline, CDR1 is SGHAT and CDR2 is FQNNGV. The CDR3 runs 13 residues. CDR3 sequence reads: CASSSEGRETQYF. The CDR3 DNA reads TGTGCCAGCAGCTCGGAGGGGCGGGAGACCCAGTACTTC. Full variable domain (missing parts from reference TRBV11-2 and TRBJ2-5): EAGVAQSPRYKIIEKRQSVAFWCNPISGHATLYWYQQILGQGPKLLIQFQNNGVVDDSQLPKDRFSAERLKGVDSTLKIQPAKLEDSAVYLCASSSEGRETQYFGPGTRLLVL.

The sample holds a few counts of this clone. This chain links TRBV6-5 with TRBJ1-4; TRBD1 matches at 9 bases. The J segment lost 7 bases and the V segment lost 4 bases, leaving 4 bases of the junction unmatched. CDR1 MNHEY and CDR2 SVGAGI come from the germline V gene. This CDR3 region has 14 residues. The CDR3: CASSSDRGTEKLFF. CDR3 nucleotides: TGTGCCAGCAGTTCCGACAGGGGGACTGAAAAACTGTTTTTT.

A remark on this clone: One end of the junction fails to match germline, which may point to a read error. The CDR3 sequence is CASSYTTRPTSNTGEPFF. As DNA, the CDR3 is TGTGCCAGCAGCTACACGACTAGGCCAACTTCTAACACCGGGGAGCCGTTTTTT. The chain links TRBV7-8 to TRBJ2-2, with D maybe TRBD2 (6 bases). The V gene's germline CDR1 is SGHVS and CDR2 FQNEAQ. The CDR3 spans 18 residues. The variable domain in full, completed from reference TRBV7-8 and TRBJ2-2, reads GAGVSQSPRYKVAKRGQDVALRCDPISGHVSLFWYQQALGQGPEFLTYFQNEAQLDKSGLPSDRFFAERPEGSVSTLKIQRTQQEDSAVYLCASSYTTRPTSNTGEPFFGEGSRLTVL.

CDR3 bases: TGTGCCAGCAGCTCACGACTAGCGGCCGGGGAGGATACGCAGTATTTT. Amino acids: CASSSRLAAGEDTQYF. This rearrangement joins TRBV11-2 to TRBJ2-3, with 9 bases identical to TRBD2. The germline gives CDR1 SGHAT, CDR2 FQNNGV. V trimming: 4 bases; J trimming: 6 bases; junction bases outside the gene matches: 11. This CDR3 contains 16 residues.

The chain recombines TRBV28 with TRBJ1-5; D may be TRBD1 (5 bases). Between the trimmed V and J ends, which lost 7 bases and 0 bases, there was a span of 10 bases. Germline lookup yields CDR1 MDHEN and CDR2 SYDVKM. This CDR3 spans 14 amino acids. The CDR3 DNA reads TGTGCCAGCAAGGTTGACAGTAGCAATCAGCCCCAGCATTTT. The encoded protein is CASKVDSSNQPQHF.